This section outlines one T cell receptor beta chain sequence together with its context. Germline CDR1 is MDHEN and CDR2 is SYDVKM. CDR3 length equals 13 residues. Trimming pared 6 bases from V and 10 bases from J, leaving 18 bases between. Using immunoSEQ multiplex PCR, the repertoire was profiled, and TCRdb retains in-frame clones only, with some absent. This sample has some 76,000 clones, with 65% to 85% found just once. The data belong to a study of blood T cell repertoires in COVID-19. The clonotype originates from a man aged 45-65 years with COVID-19, enrolled during active disease. The gene calls are TRBV28 and TRBJ1-1, with a weak D call TRBD1 (6 bases). The source material was peripheral blood. The CDR3 coding sequence is TGTGCCAGCAGCAAGACAGGTCCTCCTAGAGCTTTCTTT. This translates into CASSKTGPPRAFF.